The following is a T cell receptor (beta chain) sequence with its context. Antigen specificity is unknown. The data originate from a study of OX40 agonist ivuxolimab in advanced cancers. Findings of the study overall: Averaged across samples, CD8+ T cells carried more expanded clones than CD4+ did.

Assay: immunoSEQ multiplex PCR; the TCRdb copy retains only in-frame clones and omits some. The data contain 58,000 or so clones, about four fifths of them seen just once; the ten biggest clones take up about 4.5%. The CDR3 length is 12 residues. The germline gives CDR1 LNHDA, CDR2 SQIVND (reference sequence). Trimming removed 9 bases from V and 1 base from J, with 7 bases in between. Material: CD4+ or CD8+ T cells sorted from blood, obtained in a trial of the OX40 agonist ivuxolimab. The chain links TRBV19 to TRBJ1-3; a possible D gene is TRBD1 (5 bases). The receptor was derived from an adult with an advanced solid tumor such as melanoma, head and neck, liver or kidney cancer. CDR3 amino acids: CASPGSGNTIYF. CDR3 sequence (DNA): TGTGCCAGCCCAGGGTCTGGAAACACCATATATTTT. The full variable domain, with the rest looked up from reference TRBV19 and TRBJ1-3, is DGGITQSPKYLFRKEGQNVTLSCEQNLNHDAMYWYRQDPGQGLRLIYYSQIVNDFQKGDIAEGYSVSREKKESFPLTVTSAQKNPTAFYLCASPGSGNTIYFGEGSWLTVV.